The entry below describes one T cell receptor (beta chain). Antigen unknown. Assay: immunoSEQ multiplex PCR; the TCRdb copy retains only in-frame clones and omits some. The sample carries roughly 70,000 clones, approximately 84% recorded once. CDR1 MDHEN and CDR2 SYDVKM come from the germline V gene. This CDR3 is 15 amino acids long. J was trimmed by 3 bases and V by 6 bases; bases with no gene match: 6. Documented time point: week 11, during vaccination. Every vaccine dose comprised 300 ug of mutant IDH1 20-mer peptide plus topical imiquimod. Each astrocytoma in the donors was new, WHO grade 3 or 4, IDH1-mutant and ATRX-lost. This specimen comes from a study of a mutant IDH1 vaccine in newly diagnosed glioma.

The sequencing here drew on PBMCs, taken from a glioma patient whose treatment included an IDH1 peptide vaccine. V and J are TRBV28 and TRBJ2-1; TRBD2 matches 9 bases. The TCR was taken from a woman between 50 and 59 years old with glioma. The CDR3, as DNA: TGTGCCAGCAGAGTACTAGCGGGCTACTACAATGAGCAGTTCTTC. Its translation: CASRVLAGYYNEQFF. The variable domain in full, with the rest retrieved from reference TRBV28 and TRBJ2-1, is DVKVTQSSRYLVKRTGEKVFLECVQDMDHENMFWYRQDPGLGLRLIYFSYDVKMKEKGDIPEGYSVSREKKERFSLILESASTNQTSMYLCASRVLAGYYNEQFFGPGTRLTVL.